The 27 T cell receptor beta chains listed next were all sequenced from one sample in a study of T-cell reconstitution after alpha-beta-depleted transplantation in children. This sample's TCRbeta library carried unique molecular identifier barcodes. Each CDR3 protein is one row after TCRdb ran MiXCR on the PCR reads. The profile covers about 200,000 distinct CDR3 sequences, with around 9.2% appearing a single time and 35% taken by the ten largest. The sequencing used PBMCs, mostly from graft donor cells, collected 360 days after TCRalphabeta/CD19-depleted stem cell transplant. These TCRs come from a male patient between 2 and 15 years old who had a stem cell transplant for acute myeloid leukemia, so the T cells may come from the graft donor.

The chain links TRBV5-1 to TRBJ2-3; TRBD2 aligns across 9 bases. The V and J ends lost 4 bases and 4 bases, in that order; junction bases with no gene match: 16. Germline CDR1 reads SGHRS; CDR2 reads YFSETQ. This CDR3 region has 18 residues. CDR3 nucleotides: TGCGCCAGCAGCGTAAGACCATTCGGGACTAGCTTTCCAGATACGCAGTATTTT. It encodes CASSVRPFGTSFPDTQYF.

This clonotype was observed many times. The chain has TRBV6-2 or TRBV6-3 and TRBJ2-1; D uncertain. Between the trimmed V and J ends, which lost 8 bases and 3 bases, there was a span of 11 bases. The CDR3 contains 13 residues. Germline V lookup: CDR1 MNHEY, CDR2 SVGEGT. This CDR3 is CASHGRNYNEQFF. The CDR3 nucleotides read TGTGCCAGCCACGGACGGAACTACAATGAGCAGTTCTTC.

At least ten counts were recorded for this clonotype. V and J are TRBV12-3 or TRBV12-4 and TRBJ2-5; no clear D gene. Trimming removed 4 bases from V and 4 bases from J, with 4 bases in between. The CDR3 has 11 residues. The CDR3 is CASSSRETQYF. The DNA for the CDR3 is TGTGCCAGCAGTTCTCGAGAGACCCAGTACTTC.

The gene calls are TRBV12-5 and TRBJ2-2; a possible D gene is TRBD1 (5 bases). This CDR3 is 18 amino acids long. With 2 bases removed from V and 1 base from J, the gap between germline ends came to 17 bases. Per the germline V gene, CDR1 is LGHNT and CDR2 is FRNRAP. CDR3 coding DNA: TGTGCTAGTGGTTTGACAACCAAGACAGCAGAGAACACCGGGGAGCTGTTTTTT. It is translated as CASGLTTKTAENTGELFF.

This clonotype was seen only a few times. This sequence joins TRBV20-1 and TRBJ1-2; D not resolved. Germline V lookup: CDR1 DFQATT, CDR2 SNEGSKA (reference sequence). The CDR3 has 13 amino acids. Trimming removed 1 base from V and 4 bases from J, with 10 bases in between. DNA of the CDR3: TGCAGTGCTAGAGTTGAGAGTAGCTATGGCTACACCTTC. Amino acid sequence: CSARVESSYGYTF.

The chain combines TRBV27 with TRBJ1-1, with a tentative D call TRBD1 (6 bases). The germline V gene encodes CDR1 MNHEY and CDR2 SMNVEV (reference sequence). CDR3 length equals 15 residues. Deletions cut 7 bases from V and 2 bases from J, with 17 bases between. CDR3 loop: CASKTGGIENTEAFF. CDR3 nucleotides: TGTGCCAGCAAGACAGGCGGAATCGAAAACACTGAAGCTTTCTTT.

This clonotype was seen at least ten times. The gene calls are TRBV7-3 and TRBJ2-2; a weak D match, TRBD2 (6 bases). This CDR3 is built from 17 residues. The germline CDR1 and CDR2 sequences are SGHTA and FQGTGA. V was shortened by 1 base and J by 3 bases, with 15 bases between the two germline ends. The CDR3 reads CASSLKAGGVYTGELFF. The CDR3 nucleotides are TGTGCCAGCAGCTTAAAAGCGGGTGGGGTATACACCGGGGAGCTGTTTTTT.

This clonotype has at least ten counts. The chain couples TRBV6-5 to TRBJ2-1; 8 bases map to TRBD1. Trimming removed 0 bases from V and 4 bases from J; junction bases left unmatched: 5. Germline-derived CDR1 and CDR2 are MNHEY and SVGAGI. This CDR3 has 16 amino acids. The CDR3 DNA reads TGTGCCAGCAGTTACTCGACAGGGGCCGATTACAATGAGCAGTTCTTC. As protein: CASSYSTGADYNEQFF.

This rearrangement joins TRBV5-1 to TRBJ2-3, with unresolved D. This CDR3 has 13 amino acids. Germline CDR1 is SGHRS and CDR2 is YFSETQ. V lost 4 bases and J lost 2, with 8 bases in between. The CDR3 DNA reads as TGCGCCAGCAGCACCCGGACCACAGATACGCAGTATTTT. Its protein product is CASSTRTTDTQYF. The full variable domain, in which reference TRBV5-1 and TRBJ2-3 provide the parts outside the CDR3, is KAGVTQTPRYLIKTRGQQVTLSCSPISGHRSVSWYQQTPGQGLQFLFEYFSETQRNKGNFPGRFSGRQFSNSRSEMNVSTLELGDSALYLCASSTRTTDTQYFGPGTRLTVL.

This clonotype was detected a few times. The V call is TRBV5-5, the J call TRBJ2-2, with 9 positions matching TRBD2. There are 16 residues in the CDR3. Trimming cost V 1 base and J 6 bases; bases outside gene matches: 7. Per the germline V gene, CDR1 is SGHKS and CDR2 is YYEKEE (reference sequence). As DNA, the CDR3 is TGTGCCAGCAGCTTGCTATCCCCTAGCGGGGCCGGGGAGCTGTTTTTT. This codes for CASSLLSPSGAGELFF.

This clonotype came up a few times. Here the CDR3 DNA reads TGTGCCACGCTGGGACTAGCGGGGGGGCAGACCTACAATGAGCAGTTCTTC. This gives the protein CATLGLAGGQTYNEQFF. The chain employs TRBV27 and TRBJ2-1, with TRBD2 matching over 16 bases. The CDR3 sequence is 17 residues long. Germline V gene lookup returns CDR1 MNHEY and CDR2 SMNVEV (reference sequence). The ends lost 10 bases at V and 2 bases at J; junction bases unmatched: 8.

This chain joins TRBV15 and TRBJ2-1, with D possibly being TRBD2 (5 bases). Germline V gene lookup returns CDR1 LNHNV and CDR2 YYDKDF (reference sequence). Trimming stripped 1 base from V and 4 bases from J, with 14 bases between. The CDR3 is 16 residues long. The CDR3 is CATSRVGGFGYNEQFF. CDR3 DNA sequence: TGTGCCACCAGCAGAGTTGGCGGGTTCGGGTACAATGAGCAGTTCTTC.

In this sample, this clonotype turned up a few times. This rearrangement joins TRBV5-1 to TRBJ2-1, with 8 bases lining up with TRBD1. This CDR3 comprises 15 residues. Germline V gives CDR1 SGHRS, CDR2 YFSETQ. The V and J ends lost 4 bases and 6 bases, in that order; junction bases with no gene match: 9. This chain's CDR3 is CASSATGEGVNEQFF. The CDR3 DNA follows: TGCGCCAGCAGCGCGACAGGGGAAGGAGTCAATGAGCAGTTCTTC.

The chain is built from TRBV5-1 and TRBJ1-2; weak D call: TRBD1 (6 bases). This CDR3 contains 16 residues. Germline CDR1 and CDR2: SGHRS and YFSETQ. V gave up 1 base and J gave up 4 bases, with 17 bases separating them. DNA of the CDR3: TGCGCCAGCAGCTTGACAATGACCGGGACAAGCTATGGCTACACCTTC. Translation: CASSLTMTGTSYGYTF. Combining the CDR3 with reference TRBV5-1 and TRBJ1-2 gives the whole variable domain KAGVTQTPRYLIKTRGQQVTLSCSPISGHRSVSWYQQTPGQGLQFLFEYFSETQRNKGNFPGRFSGRQFSNSRSEMNVSTLELGDSALYLCASSLTMTGTSYGYTFGSGTRLTVV.

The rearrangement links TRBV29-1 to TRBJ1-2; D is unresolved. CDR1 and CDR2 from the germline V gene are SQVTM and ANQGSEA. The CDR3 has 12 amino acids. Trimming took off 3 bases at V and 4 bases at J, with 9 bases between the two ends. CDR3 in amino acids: CSVDPRGYGYTF. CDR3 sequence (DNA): TGCAGCGTTGACCCCCGGGGCTATGGCTACACCTTC.

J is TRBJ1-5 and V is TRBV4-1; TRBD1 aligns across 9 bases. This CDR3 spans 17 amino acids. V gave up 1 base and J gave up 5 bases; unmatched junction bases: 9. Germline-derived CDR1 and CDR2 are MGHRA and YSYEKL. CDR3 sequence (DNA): TGCGCCAGCAGCCAAGGCCTCGCACAGGGGGCAGATCAGCCCCAGCATTTT. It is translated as CASSQGLAQGADQPQHF.

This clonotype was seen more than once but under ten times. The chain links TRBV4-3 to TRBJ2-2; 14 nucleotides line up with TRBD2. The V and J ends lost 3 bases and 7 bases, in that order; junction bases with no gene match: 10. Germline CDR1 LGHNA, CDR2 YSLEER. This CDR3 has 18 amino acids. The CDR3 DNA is TGCGCCAGCAGCCAGATAAAGACTAGCGGGAGGGCCAGCGGGGAGCTGTTTTTT. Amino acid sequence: CASSQIKTSGRASGELFF.

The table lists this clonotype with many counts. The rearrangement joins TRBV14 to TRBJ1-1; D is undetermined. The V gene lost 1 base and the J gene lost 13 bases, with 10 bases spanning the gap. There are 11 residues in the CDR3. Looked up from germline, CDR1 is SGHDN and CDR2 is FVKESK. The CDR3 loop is CASSQALEYFF. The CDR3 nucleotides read TGTGCCAGCAGCCAAGCCCTGGAGTATTTCTTT.

The CDR3 bases are TGTGCCATCAGGGACGCTAGGGGTGAAAAACTGTTTTTT. This codes for CAIRDARGEKLFF. The chain is built from TRBV10-3 and TRBJ1-4; D is possibly TRBD1 (5 bases). The V end was cut by 6 bases, the J end by 7 bases, with 12 bases between. Germline lookup yields CDR1 ENHRY and CDR2 SYGVKD. The CDR3 is 13 residues long.

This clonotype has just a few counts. CDR3 amino acids: CASSYGLGLVYEQYF. As DNA, the CDR3 is TGTGCCAGCAGTTACGGCCTGGGGTTAGTCTACGAGCAGTACTTC. The chain has TRBV6-2 or TRBV6-3 and TRBJ2-7; no clear D gene. With 2 bases removed from V and 3 bases from J, the gap between germline ends came to 14 bases. Germline CDR1 is MNHEY and CDR2 is SVGEGT. CDR3 length: 15 residues.

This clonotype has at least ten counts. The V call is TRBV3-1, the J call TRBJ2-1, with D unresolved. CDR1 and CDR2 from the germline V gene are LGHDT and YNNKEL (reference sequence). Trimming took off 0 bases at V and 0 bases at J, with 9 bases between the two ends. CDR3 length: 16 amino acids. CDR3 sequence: CASSQDSLSSYNEQFF. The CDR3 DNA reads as TGTGCCAGCAGCCAAGATAGCCTGAGCTCCTACAATGAGCAGTTCTTC.

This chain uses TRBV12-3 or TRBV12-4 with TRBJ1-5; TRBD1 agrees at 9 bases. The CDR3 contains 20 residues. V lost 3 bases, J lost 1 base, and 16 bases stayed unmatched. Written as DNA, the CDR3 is TGTGCCAGCAGTTTTTCACGGTTCGGGACAGGGCAGGGGAGCAATCAGCCCCAGCATTTT. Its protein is CASSFSRFGTGQGSNQPQHF.

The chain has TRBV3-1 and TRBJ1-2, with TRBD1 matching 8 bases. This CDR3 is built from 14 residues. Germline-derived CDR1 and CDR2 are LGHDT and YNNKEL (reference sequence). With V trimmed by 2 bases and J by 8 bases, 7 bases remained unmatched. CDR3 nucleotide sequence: TGTGCCAGCAGCCAACCCGGACAGGGCCGGGGCTACACCTTC. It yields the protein CASSQPGQGRGYTF.

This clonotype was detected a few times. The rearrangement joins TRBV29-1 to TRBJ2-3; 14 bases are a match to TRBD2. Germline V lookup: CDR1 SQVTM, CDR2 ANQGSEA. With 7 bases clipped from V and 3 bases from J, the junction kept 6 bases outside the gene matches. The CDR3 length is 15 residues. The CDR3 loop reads CSARTSGGRTDTQYF. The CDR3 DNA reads TGCAGCGCTAGGACTAGCGGGGGGAGGACAGATACGCAGTATTTT.

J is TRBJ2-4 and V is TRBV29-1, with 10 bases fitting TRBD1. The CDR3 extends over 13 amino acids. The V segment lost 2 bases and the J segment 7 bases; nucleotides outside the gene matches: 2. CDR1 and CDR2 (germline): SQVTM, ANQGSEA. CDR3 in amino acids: CSVEMGQGNIQYF. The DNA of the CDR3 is TGCAGCGTTGAAATGGGACAGGGGAACATTCAGTACTTC. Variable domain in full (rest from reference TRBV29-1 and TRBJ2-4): SAVISQKPSRDICQRGTSLTIQCQVDSQVTMMFWYRQQPGQSLTLIATANQGSEATYESGFVIDKFPISRPNLTFSTLTVSNMSPEDSSIYLCSVEMGQGNIQYFGAGTRLSVL.

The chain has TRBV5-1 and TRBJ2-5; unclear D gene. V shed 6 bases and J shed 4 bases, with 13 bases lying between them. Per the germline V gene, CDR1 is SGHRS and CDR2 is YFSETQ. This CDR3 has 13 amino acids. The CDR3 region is CASTGTARETQYF. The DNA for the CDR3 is TGCGCCAGCACTGGTACTGCGCGAGAGACCCAGTACTTC.

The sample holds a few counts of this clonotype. This CDR3 reads CASSYSGSLGQFF. In DNA form, the CDR3 reads TGTGCCAGCAGTTACTCCGGCTCCCTGGGGCAGTTCTTC. The rearrangement links TRBV6-5 to TRBJ2-1; no clear D gene. The V end was cut by 0 bases, the J end by 12 bases, with 12 bases between. This CDR3 is built from 13 residues. The V gene's germline CDR1 is MNHEY and CDR2 SVGAGI.